Sequencing of this T cell receptor beta chain was carried out in a study of blood T cells in healthy people across ages. A second about 6 to 12 cycle PCR used barcoded and J-beta primers. TCRdb fed the 5' RACE reads into MiXCR, producing one record per CDR3 protein. The sample has fewer than 2,000,000 distinct CDR3 sequences, around 40% seen once. The CDR3 is 14 residues long. This sequence joins TRBV12-3 or TRBV12-4 and TRBJ2-7, with 11 bases fitting TRBD2. The DNA end lines up better with TRBJ2-5; the J call may be wrong. The specimen was blood. The clonotype was recovered from a human donor in good health. CDR3 amino acids: CASKLAGALGTQYF. CDR3 DNA sequence: TGTGCCAGCAAACTAGCGGGGGCGTTAGGGACCCAGTACTTC.